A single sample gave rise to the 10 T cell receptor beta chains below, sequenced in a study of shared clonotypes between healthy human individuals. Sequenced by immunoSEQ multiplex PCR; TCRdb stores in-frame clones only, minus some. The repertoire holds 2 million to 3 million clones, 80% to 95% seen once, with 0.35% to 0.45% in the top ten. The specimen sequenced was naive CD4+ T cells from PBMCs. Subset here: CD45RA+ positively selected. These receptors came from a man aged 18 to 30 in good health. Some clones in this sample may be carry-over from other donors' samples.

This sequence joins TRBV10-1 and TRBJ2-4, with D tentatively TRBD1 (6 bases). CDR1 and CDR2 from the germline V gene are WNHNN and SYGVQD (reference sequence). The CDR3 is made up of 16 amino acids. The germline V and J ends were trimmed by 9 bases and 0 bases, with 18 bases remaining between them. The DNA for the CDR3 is TGCGCCAGTGATTGGACAGCTCGACGAGCCAAAAACATTCAGTACTTC. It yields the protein CASDWTARRAKNIQYF.

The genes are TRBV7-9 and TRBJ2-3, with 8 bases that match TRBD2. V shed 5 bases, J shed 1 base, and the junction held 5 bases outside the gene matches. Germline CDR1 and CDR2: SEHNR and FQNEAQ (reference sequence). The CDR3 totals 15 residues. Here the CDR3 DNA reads TGTGCCAGCAGCCCCCCGGGGGGGGGCACAGATACGCAGTATTTT. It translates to CASSPPGGGTDTQYF.

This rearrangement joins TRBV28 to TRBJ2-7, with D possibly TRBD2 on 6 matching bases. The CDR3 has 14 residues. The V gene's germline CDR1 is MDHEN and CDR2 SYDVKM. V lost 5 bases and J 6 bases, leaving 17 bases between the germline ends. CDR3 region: CASSPSGLQREQYF. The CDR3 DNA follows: TGTGCCAGCAGTCCGTCGGGACTTCAACGCGAGCAGTACTTC.

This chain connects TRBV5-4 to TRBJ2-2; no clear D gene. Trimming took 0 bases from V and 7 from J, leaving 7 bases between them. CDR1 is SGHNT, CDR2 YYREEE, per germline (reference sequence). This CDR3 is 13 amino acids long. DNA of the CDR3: TGTGCCAGCAGCTTGGCGGTGGGCGGGGAGCTGTTTTTT. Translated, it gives CASSLAVGGELFF. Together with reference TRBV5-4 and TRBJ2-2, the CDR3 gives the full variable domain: ETGVTQSPTHLIKTRGQQVTLRCSSQSGHNTVSWYQQALGQGPQFIFQYYREEENGRGNFPPRFSGLQFPNYSSELNVNALELDDSALYLCASSLAVGGELFFGEGSRLTVL.

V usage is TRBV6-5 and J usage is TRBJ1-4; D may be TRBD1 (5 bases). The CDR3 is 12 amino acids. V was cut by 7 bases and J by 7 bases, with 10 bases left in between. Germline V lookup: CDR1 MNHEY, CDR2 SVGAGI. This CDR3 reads CASTNQGEKLFF. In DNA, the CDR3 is TGTGCCAGCACCAATCAGGGTGAAAAACTGTTTTTT.

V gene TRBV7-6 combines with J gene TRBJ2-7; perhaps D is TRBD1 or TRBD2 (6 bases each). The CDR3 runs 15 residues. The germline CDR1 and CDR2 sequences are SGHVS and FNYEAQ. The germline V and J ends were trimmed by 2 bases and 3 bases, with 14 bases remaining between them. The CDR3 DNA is TGTGCCAGCAGCTTACAGGGGAGGACGAACTACGAGCAGTACTTC. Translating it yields CASSLQGRTNYEQYF.

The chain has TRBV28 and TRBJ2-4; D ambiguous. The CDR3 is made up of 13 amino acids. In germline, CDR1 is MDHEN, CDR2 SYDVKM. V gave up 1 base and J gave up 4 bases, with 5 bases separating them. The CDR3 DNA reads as TGTGCCAGCAGTTTATTTCGAAAAAACATTCAGTACTTC. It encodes CASSLFRKNIQYF.

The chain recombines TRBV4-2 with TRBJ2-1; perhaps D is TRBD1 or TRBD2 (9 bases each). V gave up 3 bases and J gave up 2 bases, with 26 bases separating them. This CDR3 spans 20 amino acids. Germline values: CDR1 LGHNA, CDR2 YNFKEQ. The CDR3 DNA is TGTGCCAGCAGCCACGGACAGGGGATGAGCGGGAGGCTGACCTACAATGAGCAGTTCTTC. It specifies CASSHGQGMSGRLTYNEQFF.

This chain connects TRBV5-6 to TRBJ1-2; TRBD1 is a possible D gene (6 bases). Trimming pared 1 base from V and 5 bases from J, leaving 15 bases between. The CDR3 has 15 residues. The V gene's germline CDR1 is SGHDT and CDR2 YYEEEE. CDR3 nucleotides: TGTGCCAGCAGCTTGTTACAGGGTGTTCAGTATGGCTACACCTTC. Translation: CASSLLQGVQYGYTF.

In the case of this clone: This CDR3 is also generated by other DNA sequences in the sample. The CDR3 DNA sequence: TGTGCCAGCAGCTTGGGGGGGCAGTACGAGCAGTACTTC. It specifies CASSLGGQYEQYF. This chain uses TRBV5-4 with TRBJ2-7; maybe TRBD1 (6 bases). The V end was cut by 0 bases, the J end by 4 bases, with 8 bases between. The CDR3 spans 13 residues. The V gene's germline CDR1 is SGHNT and CDR2 YYREEE (reference sequence).